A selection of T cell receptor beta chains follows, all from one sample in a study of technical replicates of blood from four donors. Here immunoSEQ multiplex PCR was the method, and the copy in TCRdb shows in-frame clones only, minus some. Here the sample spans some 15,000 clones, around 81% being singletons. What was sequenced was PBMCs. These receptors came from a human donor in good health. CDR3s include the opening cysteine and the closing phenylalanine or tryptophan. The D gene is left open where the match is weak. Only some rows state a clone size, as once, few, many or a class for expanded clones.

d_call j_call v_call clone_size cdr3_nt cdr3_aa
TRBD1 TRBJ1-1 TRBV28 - TGTGCCAGCAGGACAGGGGGAGGGAACACTGAAGCTTTCTTT CASRTGGGNTEAFF
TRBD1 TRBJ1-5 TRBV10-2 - TGCGCCAGCAGTGCCGGACAGGGACATAGCAATCAGCCCCAGCATTTT CASSAGQGHSNQPQHF
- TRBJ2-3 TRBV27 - TGTGCCAGCAGTTTACTAGGGGTACGGCAAACAGATACGCAGTATTTT CASSLLGVRQTDTQYF
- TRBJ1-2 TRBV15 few TGTGCCACCAGCAGAGAGCCTCAACAGGGATCCCACACCTTC CATSREPQQGSHTF
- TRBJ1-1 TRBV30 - TGTGCCTGGTGCGGGTTTAAGGGAGAGGCTTTCTTT CAWCGFKGEAFF
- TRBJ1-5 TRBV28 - TGTGCCAGCAGTTTGCTTGCCAGGGTCAGCAATCAGCCCCAGCATTTT CASSLLARVSNQPQHF
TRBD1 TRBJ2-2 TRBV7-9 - TGTGCCAGCAGCTTTGGGACAGGGCAGAACACCGGGGAGCTGTTTTTT CASSFGTGQNTGELFF
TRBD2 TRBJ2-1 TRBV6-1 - TGTGCCAGCAGGTCCGGGACTAGCCACAATGAGCAGTTCTTC CASRSGTSHNEQFF
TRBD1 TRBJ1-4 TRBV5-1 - TGCGCCAGCAGCTTAGACAGGGTGGGAGAAAAACTGTTTTTT CASSLDRVGEKLFF
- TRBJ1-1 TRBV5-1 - TGCGCCAGCAGCTTGACCTCGGGGTCCCCCACTGAAGCTTTCTTT CASSLTSGSPTEAFF
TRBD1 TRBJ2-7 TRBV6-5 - TGTGCCAGCAGTTGGGACAGGGGGCGTAACGAGCAGTACTTC CASSWDRGRNEQYF
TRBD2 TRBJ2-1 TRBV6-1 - TGTGCCAGCAGTGAAGCAAGACTAGCGGGGGGGGTTGGGCAGTTCTTC CASSEARLAGGVGQFF
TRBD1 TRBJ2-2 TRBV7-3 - TGTGCCAGCAGCTTAACCTCGACAGGGTGGGACAACACCGGGGAGCTGTTTTTT CASSLTSTGWDNTGELFF
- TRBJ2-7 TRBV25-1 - TGTGCCAGCAGTGAAAACCTGCAGGGCGAGCAGTACTTC CASSENLQGEQYF
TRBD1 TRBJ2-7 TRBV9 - TGTGCCAGCAGCGTAGCCGGACAGGGGGCTAACGAGCAGTACTTC CASSVAGQGANEQYF
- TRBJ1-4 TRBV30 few TGTGCCTGGAGCCCCTCCTCGGCTAATGAAAAACTGTTTTTT CAWSPSSANEKLFF
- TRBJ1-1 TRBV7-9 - TGTGCCAGCAGCTTAGTCAGTTTCCCCACTGAAGCTTTCTTT CASSLVSFPTEAFF
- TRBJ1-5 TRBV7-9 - TGTGCCAGCAGCCTAGAGGACATAGGAAGCAATCAGCCCCAGCATTTT CASSLEDIGSNQPQHF
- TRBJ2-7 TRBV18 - TGTGCCAGCTCACCACCGGGCAGTCATAGTGTCTACGAGCAGTACTTC CASSPPGSHSVYEQYF
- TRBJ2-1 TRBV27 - TGTGCCAGCAGGGTTCGACTAGGGTCCTACAATGAGCAGTTCTTC CASRVRLGSYNEQFF
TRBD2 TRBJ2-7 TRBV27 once TGTGCCAGCTCAACTAGCGGGAGTTTATCCGAGCAGTACTTC CASSTSGSLSEQYF
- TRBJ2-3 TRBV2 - TGTGCCAGCATAACGAGGGGACTCACAGATACGCAGTATTTT CASITRGLTDTQYF
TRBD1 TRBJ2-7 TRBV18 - TGTGCCAGCTCACCACGGACAGGGGGACCCTTGGACGAGCAGTACTTC CASSPRTGGPLDEQYF
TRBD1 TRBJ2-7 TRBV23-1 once TGCGCCAGCAGTCTCGCAGGGGACAGACGGGGTTTAGGGGAGCAGTACTTC CASSLAGDRRGLGEQYF
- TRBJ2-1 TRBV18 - TGTGCCAGCTCAAGTCTATCTGACAATGAGCAGTTCTTC CASSSLSDNEQFF
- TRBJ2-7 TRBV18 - TGTGCCAGCTCACACCTCCAAATAGATACAGGGTGGGAGCAGTACTTC CASSHLQIDTGWEQYF
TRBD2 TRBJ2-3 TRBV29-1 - TGCAGCGTTGAAGATCCGGGCGGGAGTAGCACAGATACGCAGTATTTT CSVEDPGGSSTDTQYF
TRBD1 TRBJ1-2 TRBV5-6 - TGTGCCAGCAGACCGGGACAGGGAGGCTACACCTTC CASRPGQGGYTF
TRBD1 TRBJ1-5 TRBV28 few TGTGCCAGCACCGAGACAGGGGGCAAGTTAAGCAATCAGCCCCAGCATTTT CASTETGGKLSNQPQHF
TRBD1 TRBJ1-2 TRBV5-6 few TGTGCCAGCAGCATACAGGGGAACTATGGCTACACCTTC CASSIQGNYGYTF
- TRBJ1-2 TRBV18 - TGTGCCAGCTCACCCCGGGAAGGTTATGGCTACACCTTC CASSPREGYGYTF
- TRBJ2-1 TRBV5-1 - TGCGCCAGCAGCTTGGAGGGAGACGTAGAGGTCAATGAGCAGTTCTTC CASSLEGDVEVNEQFF